This entry lists 23 T cell receptor beta chains sequenced from one sample in a study of blood T cell repertoires in COVID-19. The method was immunoSEQ multiplex PCR; TCRdb's version includes in-frame clones alone and lacks a portion of them. The sample shows more than 150,000 clones, 81% of them seen only once. Sample: peripheral blood. These receptors were taken from a woman older than 75 with COVID-19, enrolled during active disease.

The rearrangement joins TRBV2 to TRBJ1-1; 7 nucleotides match TRBD1. Germline values: CDR1 SNHLY, CDR2 FYNNEI. The junction had 11 bases not matched to a gene; V was cut back by 3 bases and J by 7 bases. This CDR3 comprises 15 residues. CDR3: CASSDHPTGRIEAFF. CDR3 in DNA: TGTGCCAGCAGTGACCACCCGACAGGGCGAATTGAAGCTTTCTTT.

The V call is TRBV3-1 (or the pseudogene TRBV3-2), the J call TRBJ2-1, with a tentative D call TRBD2 (5 bases). The CDR3 consists of 14 residues. The V end was cut by 4 bases, the J end by 3 bases, with 10 bases between. The V gene's germline CDR1 is LGHDT and CDR2 YNNKEL (reference sequence). CDR3 nucleotides: TGTGCCAGCAGCCCGCGCGGGCTCTACAATGAGCAGTTCTTC. Its translation: CASSPRGLYNEQFF.

This clone has a handful of counts. The chain uses TRBV7-2 and TRBJ1-2; unclear D gene. This CDR3 contains 14 residues. CDR1 is SGHTA and CDR2 is FQGNSA in the germline V gene. Trimming cost V 2 bases and J 6 bases, with 13 bases left between them. CDR3 coding DNA: TGTGCCAGCAGCTTATATCCTGCCCTACATGGCTACACCTTC. Protein product: CASSLYPALHGYTF.

There are a few counts of this clone. The rearrangement links TRBV19 to TRBJ1-3; D remains unclear. Per the germline V gene, CDR1 is LNHDA and CDR2 is SQIVND (reference sequence). The CDR3 extends over 16 amino acids. V shed 7 bases and J shed 0 bases, with 16 bases lying between them. The CDR3 DNA follows: TGTGCCAGTACCCCCGCGCCGGTTTACTCTGGAAACACCATATATTTT. This gives the protein CASTPAPVYSGNTIYF.

The chain couples TRBV5-4 to TRBJ1-2; no firm D call. The V gene lost 2 bases and the J gene lost 0 bases, with 8 bases spanning the gap. The CDR3 contains 14 residues. The germline gives CDR1 SGHNT, CDR2 YYREEE (reference sequence). This CDR3 reads CASSFEGPNYGYTF. In DNA, the CDR3 is TGTGCCAGCAGCTTCGAGGGTCCTAACTATGGCTACACCTTC.

The rearrangement uses TRBV27 and TRBJ1-1; D perhaps matches TRBD1 (5 bases). Germline values: CDR1 MNHEY, CDR2 SMNVEV (reference sequence). V dropped 4 bases and J dropped 0 bases, with 12 bases sitting between them. There are 15 residues in the CDR3. CDR3 DNA sequence: TGTGCCAGCAGTTCCCGACAGACCATGAACACTGAAGCTTTCTTT. This sequence encodes CASSSRQTMNTEAFF.

The table lists this clone with a few counts. The genes are TRBV19 and TRBJ2-3, with D maybe TRBD2 (5 bases). This CDR3 comprises 17 residues. The V gene's germline CDR1 is LNHDA and CDR2 SQIVND (reference sequence). V was pared by 6 bases and J by 2 bases, with 21 bases between. The CDR3 DNA follows: TGTGCCAGTAGCACTCCGGGCGGGTGGAAGCACACAGATACGCAGTATTTT. This translates into CASSTPGGWKHTDTQYF.

The gene calls are TRBV19 and TRBJ2-1; D possibly corresponds to TRBD2 (7 bases). The V gene's germline CDR1 is LNHDA and CDR2 SQIVND (reference sequence). V lost 1 base to trimming and J lost 1 base, with 20 bases between them. The CDR3 is made up of 19 amino acids. The CDR3 DNA reads as TGTGCCAGTAGTATAGTCGCAGGGGCGACTAGCCGTTCCTACAATGAGCAGTTCTTC. Protein product: CASSIVAGATSRSYNEQFF.

The chain links TRBV6-7 to TRBJ1-2, with D maybe TRBD1 (6 bases). TRBV6-7 has ORF status, its function being uncertain. The V end lost 7 bases, the J end lost 6 bases, and 18 bases lay between the germline ends. This CDR3 has 14 residues. CDR3 sequence reads: CASTHKGGLDGYTF. CDR3 coding DNA: TGTGCCAGCACCCACAAAGGGGGTTTGGATGGCTACACCTTC.

This clone was detected only once. The chain joins TRBV3-1 (or the pseudogene TRBV3-2) to TRBJ2-5; TRBD2 matches 9 bases. CDR1 and CDR2 (germline): LGHDT, YNNKEL (reference sequence). Germline trimming cut 1 base from V and 4 bases from J; bases unmatched to any gene: 7. This CDR3 comprises 16 residues. The CDR3 region has the DNA TGTGCCAGCAGCCAAGTCGGTGCGGGGGGGTCAGAGACCCAGTACTTC. It encodes CASSQVGAGGSETQYF.

Notes on this clone: Mismatch with germline at one junction end may stem from a read error. The chain links TRBV11-2 to TRBJ2-5; D might be TRBD1 (5 bases). CDR1 is SGHAT, CDR2 FQNNGV, per germline. This CDR3 is 12 amino acids long. The CDR3 here is CASSLGVAGSNF. In nucleotides, the CDR3 is TGTGCCAGCAGCTTAGGCGTGGCAGGGTCGAACTTC.

This clone was counted only a few times. J is TRBJ1-5 and V is TRBV19; D gene unclear. CDR1 is LNHDA, CDR2 SQIVND, per germline (reference sequence). The V end lost 1 base, the J end lost 0 bases, and 7 bases lay between the germline ends. The CDR3 extends over 15 amino acids. As DNA, the CDR3 is TGTGCCAGTAGTATAGTCGTCAGTAGCAATCAGCCCCAGCATTTT. Translated: CASSIVVSSNQPQHF.

This rearrangement joins TRBV13 to TRBJ2-1; 8 bases agree with TRBD2. The CDR3 totals 15 residues. Losses at the gene ends were 5 bases for V and 3 bases for J; bases not matched to a gene: 6. Germline CDR1 and CDR2: PRHDT and FYEKMQ (reference sequence). CDR3 loop: CASSPTSGFYNEQFF. The CDR3 bases are TGTGCCAGCAGCCCAACTAGCGGATTCTACAATGAGCAGTTCTTC.

The CDR3 sequence is CASSLGALSNQPQHF. The CDR3 bases are TGTGCCAGTAGCTTAGGGGCTCTTAGCAATCAGCCCCAGCATTTT. The chain links TRBV19 to TRBJ1-5, with D maybe TRBD1 (5 bases). V was pared by 6 bases and J by 0 bases, with 12 bases between. The CDR3 is made up of 15 amino acids. Germline V gives CDR1 LNHDA, CDR2 SQIVND (reference sequence).

The V call is TRBV7-2, the J call TRBJ2-3; D is possibly TRBD2 (6 bases). Trimming took 0 bases from V and 1 from J, leaving 17 bases between them. CDR3 length equals 18 residues. Germline V gene lookup returns CDR1 SGHTA and CDR2 FQGNSA. The CDR3 spells CASSLAPTKSGGTDTQYF. In nucleotides, the CDR3 is TGTGCCAGCAGCTTAGCCCCGACCAAATCGGGGGGCACAGATACGCAGTATTTT.

The chain has TRBV7-9 and TRBJ2-1; 8 bases are a match to TRBD1. This CDR3 is built from 14 residues. V shed 2 bases and J 6 bases; nucleotides not matched to a gene: 3. From germline, CDR1 is SEHNR and CDR2 FQNEAQ (reference sequence). CDR3 residues: CASSLTGQGNEQFF. Here the CDR3 DNA reads TGTGCCAGCAGCTTAACCGGACAGGGCAATGAGCAGTTCTTC.

V and J are TRBV29-1 and TRBJ2-7; 11 bases match TRBD2. The CDR3 runs 15 residues. The trim removed 0 bases at V and 4 bases at J, leaving 5 bases unmatched. Germline V gives CDR1 SQVTM, CDR2 ANQGSEA. CDR3 nucleotides: TGCAGCGTTGAAGATCCCACTAGCGGGAGTTACGAGCAGTACTTC. Encoded protein: CSVEDPTSGSYEQYF.

V and J are TRBV30 and TRBJ2-7, with 7 bases lining up with TRBD1. After removal of 8 bases from V and 5 bases from J, the junction contained 15 bases not matched to a gene. Germline V CDR1 and CDR2: GTSNPN, SVGIG (reference sequence). This CDR3 region has 14 residues. CDR3 region: CARVPGQGDDEQYF. CDR3 in DNA: TGTGCCCGGGTACCTGGTCAGGGGGATGACGAGCAGTACTTC.

The chain carries TRBV7-3 and TRBJ2-5; D gene unclear. Deletions cut 1 base from V and 5 bases from J, with 8 bases between. Germline lookup yields CDR1 SGHTA and CDR2 FQGTGA. This CDR3 spans 13 amino acids. The CDR3 protein is CASSLNPRETQYF. CDR3 bases: TGTGCCAGCAGCTTAAATCCGAGGGAGACCCAGTACTTC.

This clone appeared many times. The gene calls are TRBV24-1 and TRBJ2-5; 8 bases are a match to TRBD2. The CDR3 loop spans 15 amino acids. J lost 3 bases, V lost 2 bases, and 4 bases had no gene match. From germline, CDR1 is KGHDR and CDR2 SFDVKD. The DNA of the CDR3 is TGTGCCACCAGTGATTACACTAGCGGCGAAGAGACCCAGTACTTC. This gives the protein CATSDYTSGEETQYF.

The rearrangement links TRBV5-6 to TRBJ2-7; TRBD1 agrees at 10 bases. The V gene end was trimmed by 4 bases and the J gene end by 5 bases; junction bases not matched to a gene: 3. CDR3 length equals 13 residues. CDR1 SGHDT and CDR2 YYEEEE come from the germline V gene. CDR3 nucleotides: TGTGCCAGCAGCCGGGACAGGGGACACGAGCAGTACTTC. Amino acids: CASSRDRGHEQYF.

This clone has at least ten counts. The chain couples TRBV19 to TRBJ1-5, with 9 bases matching TRBD1. V lost 5 bases and J lost 6; bases outside the gene matches: 5. The V gene's germline CDR1 is LNHDA and CDR2 SQIVND (reference sequence). The CDR3 is 14 residues long. DNA for the CDR3: TGTGCCAGTAGTTCCGGACAGGGGTTTCAGCCCCAGCATTTT. Amino acids: CASSSGQGFQPQHF.

The rearrangement joins TRBV4-3 to TRBJ1-2, with D perhaps matching TRBD1 (6 bases). CDR3 size: 14 residues. Germline-derived CDR1 and CDR2 are LGHNA and YSLEER. Trimming shortened V by 4 bases and J by 4 bases, and 13 bases separated the two germline ends. The CDR3 bases are TGCGCCAGCAGCCGGAGCAGGGGCATCTATGGCTACACCTTC. Translating gives CASSRSRGIYGYTF.